These 5 T cell receptor beta chains were all obtained from the same sample, sequenced in a study of OX40 agonist ivuxolimab in advanced cancers. Profiled with immunoSEQ multiplex PCR; TCRdb holds only in-frame clones, not every one. The data contain 55,000 to 85,000 clones, about 85% of them singletons. The sample consisted of CD4+ or CD8+ T cells sorted from blood, taken in a trial of the OX40 agonist ivuxolimab. All receptors come from an adult with an advanced solid tumor such as melanoma, head and neck, liver or kidney cancer.

The V call is TRBV5-6, the J call TRBJ1-2, with unresolved D. V dropped 1 base and J dropped 1 base, with 11 bases sitting between them. The germline V gene has CDR1 SGHDT and CDR2 YYEEEE. The CDR3 runs 15 residues. The CDR3 nucleotides read TGTGCCAGCAGCTTGACGCTGGCGGTTAACTATGGCTACACCTTC. Amino acids: CASSLTLAVNYGYTF.

This chain joins TRBV5-1 and TRBJ2-2, with D perhaps matching TRBD1 or TRBD2 (5 bases each). Germline V gene lookup returns CDR1 SGHRS and CDR2 YFSETQ. The CDR3 is made up of 15 amino acids. V lost 3 bases, J lost 0 bases, and 9 bases lay in between. The CDR3 bases are TGCGCCAGCAGCTGGGGGACCGCGAACACCGGGGAGCTGTTTTTT. This translates into CASSWGTANTGELFF.

The CDR3 coding sequence is TGTGCCAGCAGCGTAGTGGGAACGGAGCACACTGAAGCTTTCTTT. Encoded protein: CASSVVGTEHTEAFF. The rearrangement links TRBV9 to TRBJ1-1; D not certain. V was pared by 0 bases and J by 3 bases, with 12 bases between. Germline-derived CDR1 and CDR2 are SGDLS and YYNGEE. The CDR3 covers 15 residues.

A single count supports this clone. The genes are TRBV27 and TRBJ2-6; TRBD1 matches 7 bases. Germline CDR1 MNHEY, CDR2 SMNVEV (reference sequence). This CDR3 contains 19 residues. After removal of 4 bases from V and 0 bases from J, the junction contained 12 bases not matched to a gene. This CDR3 is CASSWLHPGQLSGANVLTF. CDR3 DNA: TGTGCCAGCAGTTGGCTTCACCCGGGACAGCTCTCTGGGGCCAACGTCCTGACTTTC. Full variable domain (missing parts from reference TRBV27 and TRBJ2-6): EAQVTQNPRYLITVTGKKLTVTCSQNMNHEYMSWYRQDPGLGLRQIYYSMNVEVTDKGDVPEGYKVSRKEKRNFPLILESPSPNQTSLYFCASSWLHPGQLSGANVLTFGAGSRLTVL.

This rearrangement joins TRBV6-5 to TRBJ1-5; TRBD1 aligns across 9 bases. Germline V gene sequence: CDR1 MNHEY, CDR2 SVGAGI. The V gene end was trimmed by 6 bases and the J gene end by 6 bases; junction bases not matched to a gene: 6. This CDR3 region has 14 residues. DNA for the CDR3: TGTGCCAGCAGGAAACAGGGGGCTCGTCAGCCCCAGCATTTT. Encoded protein: CASRKQGARQPQHF.